This T cell receptor beta chain was recovered during a study of technical replicates of blood from several donors. CDR3 length: 12 residues. Germline V gives CDR1 LNHDA, CDR2 SQIVND (reference sequence). Trimming shortened V by 3 bases and J by 7 bases, and 7 bases separated the two germline ends. The method was immunoSEQ multiplex PCR; TCRdb's version includes in-frame clones alone and lacks a portion of them. The sample lists 79,000 or so clones, 75% to 95% occurring once. The sequence derives from a human donor in good health. Sequenced: T cells isolated from PBMCs. J is TRBJ1-5 and V is TRBV19; D is unresolved. The CDR3 is CASSIEWQPQHF. The CDR3 nucleotides read TGTGCCAGTAGTATTGAGTGGCAGCCCCAGCATTTT. Full variable domain (missing parts from reference TRBV19 and TRBJ1-5): DGGITQSPKYLFRKEGQNVTLSCEQNLNHDAMYWYRQDPGQGLRLIYYSQIVNDFQKGDIAEGYSVSREKKESFPLTVTSAQKNPTAFYLCASSIEWQPQHFGDGTRLSIL.